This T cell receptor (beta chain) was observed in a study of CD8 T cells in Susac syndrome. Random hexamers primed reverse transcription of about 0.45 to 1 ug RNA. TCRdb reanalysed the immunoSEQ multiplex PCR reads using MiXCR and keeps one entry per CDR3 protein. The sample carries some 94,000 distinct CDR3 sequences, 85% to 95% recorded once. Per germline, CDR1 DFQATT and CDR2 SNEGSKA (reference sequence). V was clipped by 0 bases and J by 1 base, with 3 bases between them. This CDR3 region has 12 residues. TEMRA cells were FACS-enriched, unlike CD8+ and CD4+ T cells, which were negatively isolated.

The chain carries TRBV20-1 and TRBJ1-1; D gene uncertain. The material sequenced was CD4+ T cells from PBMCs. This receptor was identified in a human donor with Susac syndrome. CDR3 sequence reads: CSAREGNTEAFF. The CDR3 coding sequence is TGCAGTGCTAGAGAAGGGAACACTGAAGCTTTCTTT.